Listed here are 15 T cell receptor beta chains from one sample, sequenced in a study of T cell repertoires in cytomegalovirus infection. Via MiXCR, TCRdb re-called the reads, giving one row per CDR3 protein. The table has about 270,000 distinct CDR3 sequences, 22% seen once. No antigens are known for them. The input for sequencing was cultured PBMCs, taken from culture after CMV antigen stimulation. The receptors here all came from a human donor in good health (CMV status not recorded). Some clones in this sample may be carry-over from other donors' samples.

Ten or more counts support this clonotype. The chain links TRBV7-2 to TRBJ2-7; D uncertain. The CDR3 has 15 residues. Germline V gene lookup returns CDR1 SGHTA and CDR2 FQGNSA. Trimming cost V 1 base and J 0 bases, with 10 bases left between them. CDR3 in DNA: TGTGCCAGCAGCTTAGGGCCTCCGTACTCCTACGAGCAGTACTTC. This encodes CASSLGPPYSYEQYF.

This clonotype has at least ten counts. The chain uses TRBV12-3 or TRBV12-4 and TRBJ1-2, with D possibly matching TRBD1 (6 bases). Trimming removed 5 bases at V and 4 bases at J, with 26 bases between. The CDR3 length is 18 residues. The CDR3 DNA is TGTGCCAGCAGTCTTACCCTTTCAAGCTGGGGGCTGGTCTATGGCTACACCTTC. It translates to CASSLTLSSWGLVYGYTF.

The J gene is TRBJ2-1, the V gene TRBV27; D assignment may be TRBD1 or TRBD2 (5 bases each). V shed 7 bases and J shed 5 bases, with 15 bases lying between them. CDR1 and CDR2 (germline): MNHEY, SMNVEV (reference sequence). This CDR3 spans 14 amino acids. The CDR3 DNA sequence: TGTGCCAGCACACCTCGGGACCCCGACAATGAGCAGTTCTTC. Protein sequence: CASTPRDPDNEQFF.

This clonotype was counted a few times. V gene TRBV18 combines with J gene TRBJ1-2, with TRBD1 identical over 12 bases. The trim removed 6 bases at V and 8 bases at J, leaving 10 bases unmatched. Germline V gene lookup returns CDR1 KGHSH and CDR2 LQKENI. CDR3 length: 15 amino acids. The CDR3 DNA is TGTGCCAGCTCGCAAGGGACAGGGGGCGCGGAAGGCTACACCTTC. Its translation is CASSQGTGGAEGYTF. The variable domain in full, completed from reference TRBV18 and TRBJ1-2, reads NAGVMQNPRHLVRRRGQEARLRCSPMKGHSHVYWYRQLPEEGLKFMVYLQKENIIDESGMPKERFSAEFPKEGPSILRIQQVVRGDSAAYFCASSQGTGGAEGYTFGSGTRLTVV.

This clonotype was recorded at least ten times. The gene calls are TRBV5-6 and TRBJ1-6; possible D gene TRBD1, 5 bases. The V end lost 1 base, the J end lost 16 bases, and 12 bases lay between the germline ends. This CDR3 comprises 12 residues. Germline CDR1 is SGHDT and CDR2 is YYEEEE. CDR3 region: CASSLYSGILHF. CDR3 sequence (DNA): TGTGCCAGCAGCTTGTATTCAGGGATTCTCCACTTT.

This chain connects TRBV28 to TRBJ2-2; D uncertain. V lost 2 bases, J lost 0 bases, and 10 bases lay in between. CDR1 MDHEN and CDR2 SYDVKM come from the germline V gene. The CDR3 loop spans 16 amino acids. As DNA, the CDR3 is TGTGCCAGCAGTTTAAGTCGGGCCCCGAACACCGGGGAGCTGTTTTTT. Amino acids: CASSLSRAPNTGELFF.

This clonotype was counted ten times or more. CDR3 sequence: CSARGTSGSFGFDEQFF. In nucleotides, the CDR3 is TGCAGTGCTAGAGGGACTAGCGGGAGTTTTGGTTTCGATGAGCAGTTCTTC. V usage is TRBV20-1 and J usage is TRBJ2-1; 13 bases line up with TRBD2. The CDR3 spans 17 residues. Per the germline V gene, CDR1 is DFQATT and CDR2 is SNEGSKA (reference sequence). The J segment lost 8 bases and the V segment lost 1 base, leaving 11 bases of the junction unmatched.

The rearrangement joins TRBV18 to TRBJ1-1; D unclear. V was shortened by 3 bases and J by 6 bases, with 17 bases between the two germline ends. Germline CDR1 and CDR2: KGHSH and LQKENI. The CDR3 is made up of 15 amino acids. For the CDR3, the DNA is TGTGCCAGCTCACCTCCCCTCGGCAGTACGTCTGAAGCTTTCTTT. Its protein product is CASSPPLGSTSEAFF.

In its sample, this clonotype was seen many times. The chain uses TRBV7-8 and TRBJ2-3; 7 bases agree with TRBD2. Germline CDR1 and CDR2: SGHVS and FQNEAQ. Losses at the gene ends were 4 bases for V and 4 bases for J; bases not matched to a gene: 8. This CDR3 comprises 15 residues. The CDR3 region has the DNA TGTGCCAGCAGCTCCGACCCGGGGGGTGCAGATACGCAGTATTTT. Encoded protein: CASSSDPGGADTQYF.

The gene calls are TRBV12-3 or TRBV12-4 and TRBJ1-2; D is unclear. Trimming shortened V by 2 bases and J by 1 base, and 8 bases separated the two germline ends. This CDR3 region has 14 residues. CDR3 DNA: TGTGCCAGCAGTTTATACGGGATTAACTATGGCTACACCTTC. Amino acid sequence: CASSLYGINYGYTF.

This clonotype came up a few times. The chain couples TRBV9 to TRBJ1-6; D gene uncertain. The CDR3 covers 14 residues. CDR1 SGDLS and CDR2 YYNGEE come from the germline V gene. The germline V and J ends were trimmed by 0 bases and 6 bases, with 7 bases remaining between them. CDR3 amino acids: CASSVAASNSPLHF. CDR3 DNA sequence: TGTGCCAGCAGCGTAGCGGCTTCTAATTCACCCCTCCACTTT.

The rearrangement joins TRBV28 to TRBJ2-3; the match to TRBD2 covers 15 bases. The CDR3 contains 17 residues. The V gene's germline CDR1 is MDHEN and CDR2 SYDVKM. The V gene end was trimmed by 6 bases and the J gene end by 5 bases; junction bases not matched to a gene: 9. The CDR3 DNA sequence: TGTGCCAGCAGCCTGGGACTAGCGGGAGGTCTAAGAGATACGCAGTATTTT. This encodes CASSLGLAGGLRDTQYF.

CDR3 residues: CASSQPPSAAFF. The CDR3 nucleotides read TGTGCCAGCAGCCAACCCCCCTCGGCAGCTTTCTTT. V is TRBV3-1 and J is TRBJ1-1; D not certain. This CDR3 region has 12 residues. In germline, CDR1 is LGHDT, CDR2 YNNKEL (reference sequence). The V end was cut by 2 bases, the J end by 10 bases, with 11 bases between. Drawing the rest from reference TRBV3-1 and TRBJ1-1, the complete variable domain is DTAVSQTPKYLVTQMGNDKSIKCEQNLGHDTMYWYKQDSKKFLKIMFSYNNKELIINETVPNRFSPKSPDKAHLNLHINSLELGDSAVYFCASSQPPSAAFFGQGTRLTVV.

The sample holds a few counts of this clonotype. The CDR3 DNA reads as TGTGCCAGCAGCTTAATAGCGGGAGGGGCCGGGGAGCTGTTTTTT. Its protein is CASSLIAGGAGELFF. The chain carries TRBV7-3 and TRBJ2-2; TRBD2 aligns across 11 bases. The CDR3 has 15 amino acids. Germline loops: CDR1 SGHTA, CDR2 FQGTGA. V shed 1 base and J 6 bases; nucleotides not matched to a gene: 1.

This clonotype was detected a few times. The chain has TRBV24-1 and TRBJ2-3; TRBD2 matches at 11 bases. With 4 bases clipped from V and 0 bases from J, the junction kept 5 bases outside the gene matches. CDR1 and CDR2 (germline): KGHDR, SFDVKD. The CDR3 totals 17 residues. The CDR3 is CATSDYLAGGSTDTQYF. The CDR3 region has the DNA TGTGCCACCAGTGACTATTTAGCGGGAGGGAGCACAGATACGCAGTATTTT.